This T cell receptor beta chain was identified in a study of T cells in Graves' hyperthyroidism and ophthalmopathy. Study-level findings and limits: In the blood, most expanded thyroid clonotypes above 0.001 appeared as well.

Patients with ophthalmopathy all had a Clinical Activity Score of at least 3, a NOSPECS grade of at least 4 and duration under 3 months. Uncontrolled infections, other autoimmune diseases, pregnancy or lactation led to exclusion of patients. Clinical symptoms, serum thyroxine and TRAb, thyroid ultrasound and orbital computed tomography were used for the diagnoses. The CDR3 totals 16 residues. Germline-derived CDR1 and CDR2 are DFQATT and SNEGSKA (reference sequence). Trimming at V came to 3 bases and at J to 0 bases, leaving 4 bases not matched to a gene. RNA transcripts yielded amplified TCR beta CDR3 regions. HTBI primers were used for first-round RT-PCR of the TCR CDR3. A single record per CDR3 protein comes from TCRdb applying MiXCR to the multiplex PCR reads. Of around 390,000 distinct CDR3 sequences in the sample, approximately 15% were seen once. This clonotype was counted at least ten times. Its antigen is as yet unknown.

Specimen: blood. This rearrangement joins TRBV20-1 to TRBJ2-7; 14 bases align to TRBD2. This clonotype originated in a woman in her 30s with Graves' ophthalmopathy. This chain's CDR3 is CSASGLAGGPSYEQYF. The CDR3 coding sequence is TGCAGTGCTAGTGGACTAGCGGGGGGCCCCTCCTACGAGCAGTACTTC.